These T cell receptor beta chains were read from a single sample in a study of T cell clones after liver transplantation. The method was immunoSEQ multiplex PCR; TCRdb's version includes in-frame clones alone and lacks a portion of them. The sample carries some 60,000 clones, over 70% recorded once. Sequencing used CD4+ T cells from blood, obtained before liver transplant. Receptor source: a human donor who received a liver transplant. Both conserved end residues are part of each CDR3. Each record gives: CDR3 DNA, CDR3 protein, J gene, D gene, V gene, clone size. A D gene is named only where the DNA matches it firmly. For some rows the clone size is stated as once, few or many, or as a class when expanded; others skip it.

TGTGCCAGCAGTCTCAGGGGGCTCACTGAAGCTTTCTTT	CASSLRGLTEAFF	TRBJ1-1	TRBD1	TRBV2	few
TGTGCCTGGAGGGGGGGGCCGAGCACAGATACGCAGTATTTT	CAWRGGPSTDTQYF	TRBJ2-3	-	TRBV30	-
TGTGCCATCAGTGACGGCCCTTTGGGGAGTAAGCATGGCTACACCTTC	CAISDGPLGSKHGYTF	TRBJ1-2	-	TRBV10-3	few
TGTGCCAGCAGCTCCCGGGCCTCCGAGAGGGATGGCTACACCTTC	CASSSRASERDGYTF	TRBJ1-2	-	TRBV7-6	-
TGTGCCAGCTCACTTGGAGGGATGATGAGGAATCAGCCCCAGCATTTT	CASSLGGMMRNQPQHF	TRBJ1-5	-	TRBV18	-
TGTGCCATCAGTTTGACTAGCGGAAACACCGGGGAGCTGTTTTTT	CAISLTSGNTGELFF	TRBJ2-2	TRBD2	TRBV10-3	-
TGTGCCACCAGCTCCCCGGGACAGGGGGCGCGCCGGGACTATGGCTACACCTTC	CATSSPGQGARRDYGYTF	TRBJ1-2	TRBD1	TRBV15	once
TGTGCCAGCAGCTTAGCCGAGACAGCCTACGAGCAGTACTTC	CASSLAETAYEQYF	TRBJ2-7	-	TRBV7-6	-
TGCGCCAGCAGGAAGGACATAAATAGCAATCAGCCCCAGCATTTT	CASRKDINSNQPQHF	TRBJ1-5	-	TRBV10-2	-
TGTGCCAGCATGAGCGGGAATCAGCCCCAGCATTTT	CASMSGNQPQHF	TRBJ1-5	-	TRBV2	-
TGTGCCAGCAGCTTGGTGGTGGGGGGAGGCACCGGGGAGCTGTTTTTT	CASSLVVGGGTGELFF	TRBJ2-2	-	TRBV5-5	-
TGTGCCAGCAGCTTAGGGACAGGGTCCTACGAGCAGTACTTC	CASSLGTGSYEQYF	TRBJ2-7	TRBD1	TRBV7-9	-
TGTGCCAGCAGCCCAGCCGGGACAGGGGGCAATGAGCAGTTCTTC	CASSPAGTGGNEQFF	TRBJ2-1	TRBD1	TRBV7-2	-
TGTGCCAGCAGCTTAGCGGGTCAGGGGGCCACCTATGGCTACACCTTC	CASSLAGQGATYGYTF	TRBJ1-2	TRBD1	TRBV7-2	-
TGTGCCAGCTCAGCCGATTTAAAGAGTTCACCCCTCCACTTT	CASSADLKSSPLHF	TRBJ1-6	-	TRBV18	-
TGTGCCAGCAGCAAATTCCACGTGCGGGGACGGGGCTCCTACGAGCAGTACTTC	CASSKFHVRGRGSYEQYF	TRBJ2-7	-	TRBV21-1	few
TGTGCCAGCAGTACAGGGGTCGGTGGCACAGATACGCAGTATTTT	CASSTGVGGTDTQYF	TRBJ2-3	TRBD1	TRBV6-5	-
TGTGCCAGCAGCAAACAAAGCGGGGACCCCGGGGGTACGCAGTATTTT	CASSKQSGDPGGTQYF	TRBJ2-3	TRBD2	TRBV7-2	few